The text below deals with one T cell receptor beta chain. The target antigen is unknown. Naive CD8 populations comprised CD45RO-negative cells positively selected for CCR7, excluding terminally differentiated effector memory CD45RA+ cells. The record originates from a study of shared clonotypes between healthy human individuals. Libraries were prepared by immunoSEQ multiplex PCR; TCRdb keeps only in-frame clonotypes and omits some of them. The sample yields around 550,000 clones, 90% to 95% seen once. Findings and limits, study-wide: Having only a few donors restricted how much genetic and exposure-history diversity was captured.

Germline V CDR1 and CDR2: MNHEY, SVGAGI. The junction had 5 bases not matched to a gene; V was cut back by 7 bases and J by 1 base. This CDR3 is 15 amino acids long. The chain joins TRBV6-5 to TRBJ2-2; 8 nucleotides line up with TRBD2. Input material: naive CD8+ T cells sorted from blood. The sequence was collected from a woman aged 25 to 39 in good health. The CDR3: CASKNSGMNTGELFF. Written as DNA, the CDR3 is TGTGCCAGCAAAAATAGCGGGATGAACACCGGGGAGCTGTTTTTT.